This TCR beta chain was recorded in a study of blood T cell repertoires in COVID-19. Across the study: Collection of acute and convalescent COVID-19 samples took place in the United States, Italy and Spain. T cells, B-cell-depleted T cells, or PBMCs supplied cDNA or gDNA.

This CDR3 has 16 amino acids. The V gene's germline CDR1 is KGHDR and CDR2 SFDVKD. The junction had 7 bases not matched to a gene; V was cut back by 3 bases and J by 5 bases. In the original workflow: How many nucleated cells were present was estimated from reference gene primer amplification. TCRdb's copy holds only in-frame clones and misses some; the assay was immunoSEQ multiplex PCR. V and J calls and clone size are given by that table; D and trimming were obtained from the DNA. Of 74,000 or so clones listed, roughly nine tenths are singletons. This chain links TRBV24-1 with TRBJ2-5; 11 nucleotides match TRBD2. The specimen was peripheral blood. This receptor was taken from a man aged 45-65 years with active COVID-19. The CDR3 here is CATSDLVAGGRETQYF. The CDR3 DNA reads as TGTGCCACCAGTGATCTGGTAGCGGGGGGGCGGGAGACCCAGTACTTC.